This T cell receptor beta chain is drawn from a study of OX40 agonist ivuxolimab in advanced cancers. Libraries were prepared by immunoSEQ multiplex PCR; TCRdb keeps only in-frame clonotypes and omits some of them. The sample consists of about 64,000 clones, about 87% of them appearing once. V dropped 4 bases and J dropped 8 bases, with 20 bases sitting between them. The CDR3 spans 16 residues. In germline, CDR1 is LNHNV, CDR2 YYDKDF (reference sequence). This sequence originates from an adult with an advanced solid tumor such as melanoma, head and neck, liver or kidney cancer. V and J are TRBV15 and TRBJ1-4; D gene ambiguous. The sample was CD4+ or CD8+ T cells sorted from blood, taken in a trial of the OX40 agonist ivuxolimab. DNA for the CDR3: TGTGCCACCAGCATAGGCGACCGGGGAGGAAAGGAAAAACTGTTTTTT. It encodes CATSIGDRGGKEKLFF.